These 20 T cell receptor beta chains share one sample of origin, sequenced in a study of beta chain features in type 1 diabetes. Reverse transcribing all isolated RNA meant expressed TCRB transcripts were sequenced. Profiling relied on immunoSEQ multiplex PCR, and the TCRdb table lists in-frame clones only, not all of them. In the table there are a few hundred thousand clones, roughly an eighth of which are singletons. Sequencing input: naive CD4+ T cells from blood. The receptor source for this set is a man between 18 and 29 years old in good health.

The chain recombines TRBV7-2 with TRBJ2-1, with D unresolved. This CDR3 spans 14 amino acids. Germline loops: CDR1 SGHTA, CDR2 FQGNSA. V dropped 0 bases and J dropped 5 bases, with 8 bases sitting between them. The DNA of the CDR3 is TGTGCCAGCAGCTTAGCCCCGGCGGACAATGAGCAGTTCTTC. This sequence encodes CASSLAPADNEQFF.

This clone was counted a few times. The CDR3 DNA is TGTGCCAGCAGTTTACCTAGCGGGATCTCGTGGAATACGCAGTATTTT. Translated: CASSLPSGISWNTQYF. The chain has TRBV28 and TRBJ2-3; 9 bases are shared with TRBD2. With V trimmed by 2 bases and J by 7 bases, 10 bases remained unmatched. The CDR3 is 16 residues long. Per germline, CDR1 MDHEN and CDR2 SYDVKM.

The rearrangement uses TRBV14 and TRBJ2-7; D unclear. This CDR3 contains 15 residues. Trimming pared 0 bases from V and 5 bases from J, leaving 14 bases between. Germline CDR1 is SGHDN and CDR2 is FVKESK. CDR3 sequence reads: CASSQDAIRSHEQYF. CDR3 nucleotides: TGTGCCAGCAGCCAAGATGCCATCAGGTCCCACGAGCAGTACTTC.

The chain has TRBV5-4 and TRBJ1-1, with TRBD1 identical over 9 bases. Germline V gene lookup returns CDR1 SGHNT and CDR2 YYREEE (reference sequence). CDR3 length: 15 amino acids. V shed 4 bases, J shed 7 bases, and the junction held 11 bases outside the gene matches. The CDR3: CASSGGTGHDLEAFF. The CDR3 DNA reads TGTGCCAGCAGCGGCGGGACAGGGCATGACCTTGAAGCTTTCTTT.

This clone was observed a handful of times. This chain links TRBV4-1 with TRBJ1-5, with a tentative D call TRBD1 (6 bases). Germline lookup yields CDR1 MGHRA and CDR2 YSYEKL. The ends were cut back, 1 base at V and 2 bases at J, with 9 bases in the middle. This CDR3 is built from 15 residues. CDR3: CASSQGRGGNQPQHF. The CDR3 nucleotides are TGCGCCAGCAGCCAAGGCAGGGGAGGCAATCAGCCCCAGCATTTT.

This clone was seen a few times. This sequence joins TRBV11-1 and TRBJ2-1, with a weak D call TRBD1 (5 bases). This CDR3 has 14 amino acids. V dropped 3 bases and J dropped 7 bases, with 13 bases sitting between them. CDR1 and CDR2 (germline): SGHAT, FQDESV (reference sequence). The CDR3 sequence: CASSFQGFGNEQFF. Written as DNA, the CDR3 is TGTGCCAGCAGCTTCCAGGGATTTGGGAATGAGCAGTTCTTC.

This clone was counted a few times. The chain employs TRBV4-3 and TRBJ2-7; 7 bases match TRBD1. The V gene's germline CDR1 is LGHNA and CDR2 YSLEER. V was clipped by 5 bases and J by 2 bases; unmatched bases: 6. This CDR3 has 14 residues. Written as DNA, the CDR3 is TGCGCCAGCAGCGCCCGACAGGGTCCCTACGAGCAGTACTTC. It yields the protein CASSARQGPYEQYF.

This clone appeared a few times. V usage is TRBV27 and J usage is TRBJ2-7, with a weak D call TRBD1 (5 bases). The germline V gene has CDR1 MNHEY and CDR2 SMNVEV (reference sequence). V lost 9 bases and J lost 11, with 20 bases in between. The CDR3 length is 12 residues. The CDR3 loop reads CASSTGPPAKYF. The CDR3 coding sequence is TGTGCCAGTTCAACAGGACCACCGGCCAAGTACTTC.

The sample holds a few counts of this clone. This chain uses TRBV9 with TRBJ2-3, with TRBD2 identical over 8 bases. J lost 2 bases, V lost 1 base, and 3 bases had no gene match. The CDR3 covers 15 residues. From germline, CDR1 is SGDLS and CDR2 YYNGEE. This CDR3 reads CASSVTSGATDTQYF. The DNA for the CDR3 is TGTGCCAGCAGCGTAACTAGCGGAGCCACAGATACGCAGTATTTT.

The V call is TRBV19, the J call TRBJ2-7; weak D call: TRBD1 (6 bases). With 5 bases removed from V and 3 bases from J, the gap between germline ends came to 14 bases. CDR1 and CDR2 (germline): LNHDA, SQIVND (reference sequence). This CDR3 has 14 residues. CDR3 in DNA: TGTGCCAGTAGTCTACAGGGAACTAACTACGAGCAGTACTTC. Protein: CASSLQGTNYEQYF.

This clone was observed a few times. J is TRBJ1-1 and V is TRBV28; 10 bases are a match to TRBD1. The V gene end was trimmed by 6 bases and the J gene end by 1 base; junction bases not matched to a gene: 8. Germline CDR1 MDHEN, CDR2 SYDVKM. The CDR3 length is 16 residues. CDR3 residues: CASSLTGDRGNTEAFF. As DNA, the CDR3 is TGTGCCAGCAGCCTGACAGGGGACAGGGGGAACACTGAAGCTTTCTTT.

The CDR3 loop reads CASSPRLAGLNEQFF. For the CDR3, the DNA is TGTGCCAGCAGCCCCCGACTAGCGGGCCTAAATGAGCAGTTCTTC. This chain links TRBV7-2 with TRBJ2-1; 10 positions agree with TRBD2. Losses at the gene ends were 5 bases for V and 7 bases for J; bases not matched to a gene: 8. Germline assignment: CDR1 SGHTA and CDR2 FQGNSA. This CDR3 is built from 15 residues.

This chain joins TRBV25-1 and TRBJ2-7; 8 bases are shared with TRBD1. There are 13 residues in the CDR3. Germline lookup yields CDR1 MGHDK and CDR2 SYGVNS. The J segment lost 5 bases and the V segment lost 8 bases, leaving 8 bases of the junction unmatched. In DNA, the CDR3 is TGTGCCAGCCAACAGACAGGGGAGAACGAGCAGTACTTC. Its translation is CASQQTGENEQYF.

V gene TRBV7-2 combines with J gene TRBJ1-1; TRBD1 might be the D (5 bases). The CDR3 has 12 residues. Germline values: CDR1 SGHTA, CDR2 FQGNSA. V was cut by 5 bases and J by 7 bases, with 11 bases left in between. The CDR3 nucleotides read TGTGCCAGCAGCGCAGGACACGGTGAAGCTTTCTTT. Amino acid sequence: CASSAGHGEAFF.

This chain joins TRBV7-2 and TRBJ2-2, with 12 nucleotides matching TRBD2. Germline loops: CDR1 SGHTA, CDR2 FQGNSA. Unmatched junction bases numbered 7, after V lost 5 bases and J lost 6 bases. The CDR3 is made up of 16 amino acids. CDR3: CASSHRLAGVPGELFF. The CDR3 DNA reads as TGTGCCAGCAGCCACCGACTAGCGGGGGTACCCGGGGAGCTGTTTTTT. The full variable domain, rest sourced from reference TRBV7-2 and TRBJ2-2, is GAGVSQSPSNKVTEKGKDVELRCDPISGHTALYWYRQSLGQGLEFLIYFQGNSAPDKSGLPSDRFSAERTGGSVSTLTIQRTQQEDSAVYLCASSHRLAGVPGELFFGEGSRLTVL.

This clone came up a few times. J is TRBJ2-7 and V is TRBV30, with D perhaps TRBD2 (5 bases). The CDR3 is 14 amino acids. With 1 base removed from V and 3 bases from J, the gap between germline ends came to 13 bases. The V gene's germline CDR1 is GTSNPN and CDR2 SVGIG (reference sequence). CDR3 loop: CAWSADRGNYEQYF. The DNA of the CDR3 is TGTGCCTGGAGTGCGGACCGAGGGAACTACGAGCAGTACTTC.

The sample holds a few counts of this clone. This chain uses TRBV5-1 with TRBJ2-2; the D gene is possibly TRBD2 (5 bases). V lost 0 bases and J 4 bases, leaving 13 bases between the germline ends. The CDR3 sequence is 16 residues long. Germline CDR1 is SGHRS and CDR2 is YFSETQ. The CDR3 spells CASSLALASITGELFF. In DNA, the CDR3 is TGCGCCAGCAGCTTGGCTCTAGCTAGTATCACCGGGGAGCTGTTTTTT.

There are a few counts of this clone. In nucleotides, the CDR3 is TGTGCCAGCAGCCATCTTAGCGGGGGGACCTACAATGAGCAGTTCTTC. Its translation is CASSHLSGGTYNEQFF. V usage is TRBV4-2 and J usage is TRBJ2-1, with 10 bases matching TRBD2. Germline CDR1 is LGHNA and CDR2 is YNFKEQ. Trimming removed 3 bases from V and 2 bases from J; junction bases left unmatched: 4. The CDR3 covers 16 residues.

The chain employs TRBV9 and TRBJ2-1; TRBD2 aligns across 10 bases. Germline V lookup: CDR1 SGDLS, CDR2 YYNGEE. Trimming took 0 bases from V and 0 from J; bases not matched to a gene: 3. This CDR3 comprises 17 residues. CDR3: CASSVGTSGSSYNEQFF. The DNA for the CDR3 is TGTGCCAGCAGCGTAGGGACTAGCGGAAGCTCCTACAATGAGCAGTTCTTC.

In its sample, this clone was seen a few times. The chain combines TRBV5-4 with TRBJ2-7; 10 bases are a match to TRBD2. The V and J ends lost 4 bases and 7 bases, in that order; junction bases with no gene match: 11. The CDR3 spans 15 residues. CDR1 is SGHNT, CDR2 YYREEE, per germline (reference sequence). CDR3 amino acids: CASSAGLADSREQYF. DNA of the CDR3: TGTGCCAGCAGCGCAGGACTAGCGGACTCTAGGGAGCAGTACTTC.